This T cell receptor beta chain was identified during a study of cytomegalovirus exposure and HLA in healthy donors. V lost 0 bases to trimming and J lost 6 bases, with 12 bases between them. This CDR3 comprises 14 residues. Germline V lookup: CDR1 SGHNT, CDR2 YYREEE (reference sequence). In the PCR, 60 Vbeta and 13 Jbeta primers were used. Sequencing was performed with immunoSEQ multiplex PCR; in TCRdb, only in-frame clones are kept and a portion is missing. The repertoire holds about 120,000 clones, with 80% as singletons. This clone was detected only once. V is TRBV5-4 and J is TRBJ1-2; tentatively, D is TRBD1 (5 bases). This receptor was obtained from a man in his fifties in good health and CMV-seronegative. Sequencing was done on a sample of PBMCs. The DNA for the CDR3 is TGTGCCAGCAGCTTGGCAGGGTCGGCTAATGGCTACACCTTC. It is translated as CASSLAGSANGYTF.